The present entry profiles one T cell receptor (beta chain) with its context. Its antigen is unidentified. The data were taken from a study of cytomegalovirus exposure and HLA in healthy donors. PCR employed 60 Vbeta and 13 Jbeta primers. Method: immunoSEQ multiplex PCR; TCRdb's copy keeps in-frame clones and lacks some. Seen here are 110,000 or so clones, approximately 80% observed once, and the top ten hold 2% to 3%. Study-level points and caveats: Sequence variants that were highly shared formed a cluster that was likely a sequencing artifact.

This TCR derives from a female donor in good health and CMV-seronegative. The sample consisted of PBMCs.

For the CDR3, the DNA is TGTGCCAGCAGTACCGGGACTAGCGGTGGTGGGGAGCTGTTTTTT. Its protein product is CASSTGTSGGGELFF. The chain is built from TRBV6-6 and TRBJ2-2; the match to TRBD2 covers 11 bases. The ends lost 5 bases at V and 8 bases at J; junction bases unmatched: 7. CDR3 length: 15 amino acids. Germline assignment: CDR1 MNHNY and CDR2 SVGAGI (reference sequence).